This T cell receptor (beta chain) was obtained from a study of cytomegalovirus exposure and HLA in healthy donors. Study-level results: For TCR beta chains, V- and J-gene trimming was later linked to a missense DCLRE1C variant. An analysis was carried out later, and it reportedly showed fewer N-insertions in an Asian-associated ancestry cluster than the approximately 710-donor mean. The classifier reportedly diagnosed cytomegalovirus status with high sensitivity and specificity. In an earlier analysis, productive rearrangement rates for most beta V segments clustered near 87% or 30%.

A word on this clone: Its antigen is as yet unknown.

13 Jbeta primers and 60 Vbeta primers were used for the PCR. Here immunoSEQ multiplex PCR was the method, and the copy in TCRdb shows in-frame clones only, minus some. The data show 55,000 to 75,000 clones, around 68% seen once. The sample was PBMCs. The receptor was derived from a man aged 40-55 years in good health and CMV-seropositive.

The CDR3 reads CASSQLGQGMRGYTF. DNA for the CDR3: TGCGCCAGCAGCCAATTAGGACAGGGAATGAGGGGCTACACCTTC. The J gene is TRBJ1-2, the V gene TRBV4-1, with TRBD1 identical over 8 bases. Germline assignment: CDR1 MGHRA and CDR2 YSYEKL. The CDR3 totals 15 residues. J lost 8 bases, V lost 2 bases, and 10 bases had no gene match.